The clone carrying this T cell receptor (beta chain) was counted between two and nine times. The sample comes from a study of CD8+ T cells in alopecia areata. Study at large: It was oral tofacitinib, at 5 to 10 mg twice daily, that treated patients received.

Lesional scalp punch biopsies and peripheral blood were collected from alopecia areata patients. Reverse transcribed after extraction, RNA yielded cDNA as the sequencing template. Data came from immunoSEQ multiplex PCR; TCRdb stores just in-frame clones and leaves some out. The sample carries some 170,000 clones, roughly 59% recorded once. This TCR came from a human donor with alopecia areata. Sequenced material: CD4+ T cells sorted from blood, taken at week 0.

In nucleotides, the CDR3 is TGTGCCAGTAGTAAACCCACTGAAGCTTTCTTT. Translation: CASSKPTEAFF. The chain joins TRBV19 to TRBJ1-1; D is unresolved. The germline V and J ends were trimmed by 4 bases and 4 bases, with 4 bases remaining between them. The V gene's germline CDR1 is LNHDA and CDR2 SQIVND (reference sequence). The CDR3 loop spans 11 amino acids.